A single sample is the source of the 28 T cell receptor beta chains below, sequenced in a study of patients and donors after allogeneic stem cell transplantation. TCRdb redid the calling of the RT-PCR reads with MiXCR, one entry per CDR3 protein. This table has approximately 150,000 distinct CDR3 sequences, more than 20% appearing once. Input material: blood, either unsorted or a sorted T cell fraction (not recorded which). The receptors stem from a human donor who was either an allogeneic HSCT recipient or a stem cell or donor lymphocyte infusion donor (not recorded which). It is not recorded whose cells these are; they may come from a transplant donor.

The sample holds many counts of this clonotype. Here the CDR3 reads CSALQPSGNTIYF. For the CDR3, the DNA is TGCAGCGCCCTACAACCCTCTGGAAACACCATATATTTT. The genes are TRBV29-1 and TRBJ1-3; D unresolved. There are 13 residues in the CDR3. The V end lost 7 bases, the J end lost 0 bases, and 10 bases lay between the germline ends. CDR1 and CDR2 (germline): SQVTM, ANQGSEA.

This clonotype was seen only a few times. The chain combines TRBV7-9 with TRBJ1-1; perhaps TRBD1 as D (6 bases). The V and J ends lost 9 bases and 0 bases respectively, with 17 bases between them. Germline CDR1 reads SEHNR; CDR2 reads FQNEAQ (reference sequence). This CDR3 spans 15 amino acids. The CDR3 here is CASKGGRTMNTEAFF. CDR3 DNA: TGTGCCAGTAAGGGGGGACGGACCATGAACACTGAAGCTTTCTTT.

V is TRBV29-1 and J is TRBJ2-1; 9 nucleotides line up with TRBD1. J was trimmed by 8 bases and V by 3 bases; bases with no gene match: 8. The CDR3 sequence is 14 residues long. From germline, CDR1 is SQVTM and CDR2 ANQGSEA. The CDR3 sequence is CSVDGPDRGDEQFF. The CDR3 bases are TGCAGCGTTGATGGGCCCGACAGGGGGGATGAGCAGTTCTTC.

This chain links TRBV6-6 with TRBJ2-3, with a weak D call TRBD2 (6 bases). The CDR3 is made up of 16 amino acids. Trimming removed 7 bases from V and 0 bases from J, with 17 bases in between. The germline V gene encodes CDR1 MNHNY and CDR2 SVGAGI (reference sequence). CDR3 DNA: TGTGCCAGCACCGGTAGCGGTATGGCTAGCACAGATACGCAGTATTTT. This translates into CASTGSGMASTDTQYF.

This clonotype was found once. V gene TRBV5-1 combines with J gene TRBJ1-2; 7 bases line up with TRBD1. The CDR3 runs to 18 residues. The J segment lost 2 bases and the V segment lost 4 bases, leaving 17 bases of the junction unmatched. Germline V gene data show CDR1 as SGHRS and CDR2 as YFSETQ. CDR3 in amino acids: CASSTHPGQSYPNYGYTF. CDR3 DNA: TGCGCCAGCAGCACACACCCGGGACAGAGTTACCCAAACTATGGCTACACCTTC.

The chain joins TRBV5-1 to TRBJ1-4; 10 bases are shared with TRBD1. Germline lookup yields CDR1 SGHRS and CDR2 YFSETQ. The CDR3 totals 14 residues. V lost 7 bases and J lost 7; bases outside the gene matches: 7. The CDR3 spells CASSPRDRGEKLFF. In DNA, the CDR3 is TGCGCCAGCTCACCCCGGGACAGGGGTGAAAAACTGTTTTTT.

The V call is TRBV20-1, the J call TRBJ2-7, with no clear D. The V gene's germline CDR1 is DFQATT and CDR2 SNEGSKA (reference sequence). The V and J ends lost 5 bases and 11 bases respectively, with 16 bases between them. The CDR3 runs 11 residues. Here the CDR3 DNA reads TGCAGTGCTCTCCAGTCCTCTTGGGAGTACTTC. Translation gives CSALQSSWEYF.

This clonotype has only a few counts. V and J are TRBV5-1 and TRBJ1-1, with 10 bases aligning to TRBD1. Trimming cost V 1 base and J 1 base; bases outside gene matches: 10. The germline V gene encodes CDR1 SGHRS and CDR2 YFSETQ. The CDR3 consists of 18 residues. For the CDR3, the DNA is TGCGCCAGCAGCTTGAGGAGGGGACAGGGGCTATCGAACACTGAAGCTTTCTTT. Amino acid sequence: CASSLRRGQGLSNTEAFF.

Only a few counts were recorded for this clonotype. This chain links TRBV20-1 with TRBJ1-2; D might be TRBD1 (5 bases). V lost 3 bases to trimming and J lost 5 bases, with 13 bases between them. The CDR3 has 13 residues. Germline assignment: CDR1 DFQATT and CDR2 SNEGSKA (reference sequence). CDR3 amino acids: CSASPMGGYGYTF. The CDR3 DNA follows: TGCAGTGCTAGTCCTATGGGGGGTTATGGCTACACCTTC.

This clonotype showed up just a few times. CDR3 residues: CASSRPGQGPKHTEAFF. CDR3 nucleotides: TGTGCCAGCAGCCGTCCGGGACAGGGCCCCAAACACACTGAAGCTTTCTTT. The chain carries TRBV3-1 and TRBJ1-1; TRBD1 matches 9 bases. Per germline, CDR1 LGHDT and CDR2 YNNKEL (reference sequence). This CDR3 has 17 residues. J gave up 3 bases and V 4 bases, and 12 bases lay outside the gene matches.

This rearrangement joins TRBV9 to TRBJ2-7, with 8 bases aligning to TRBD2. The CDR3 covers 14 residues. Germline V gene sequence: CDR1 SGDLS, CDR2 YYNGEE. V trimming: 3 bases; J trimming: 5 bases; junction bases outside the gene matches: 7. The chain's CDR3 is CASSARGGRNEQYF. CDR3 sequence (DNA): TGTGCCAGCAGCGCCCGGGGGGGGAGGAACGAGCAGTACTTC.

V usage is TRBV29-1 and J usage is TRBJ2-7; no clear D gene. The V and J ends lost 5 bases and 0 bases respectively, with 11 bases between them. Germline CDR1 is SQVTM and CDR2 is ANQGSEA. The CDR3 contains 13 residues. The CDR3 nucleotides read TGCAGCGTTCGGGCACAGAGCTCCTACGAGCAGTACTTC. The encoded protein is CSVRAQSSYEQYF.

There are a few counts of this clonotype. The V gene is TRBV9, the J gene TRBJ2-3; TRBD2 aligns across 14 bases. Trimming cost V 4 bases and J 1 base; bases outside gene matches: 5. Germline loops: CDR1 SGDLS, CDR2 YYNGEE. The CDR3 loop spans 17 amino acids. The CDR3 is CASSYRLAGGGTDTQYF. In DNA form, the CDR3 reads TGTGCCAGCAGCTACCGACTAGCGGGAGGGGGCACAGATACGCAGTATTTT. The full variable domain, rest sourced from reference TRBV9 and TRBJ2-3, is DSGVTQTPKHLITATGQRVTLRCSPRSGDLSVYWYQQSLDQGLQFLIQYYNGEERAKGNILERFSAQQFPDLHSELNLSSLELGDSALYFCASSYRLAGGGTDTQYFGPGTRLTVL.

This clonotype was observed a few times. The chain uses TRBV12-3 or TRBV12-4 and TRBJ2-5, with D possibly matching TRBD2 (6 bases). The V end was cut by 2 bases, the J end by 1 base, with 11 bases between. The CDR3 runs 15 residues. For the CDR3, the DNA is TGTGCCAGCAGTTTATGGCAGGGAGGCCAAGAGACCCAGTACTTC. Its protein product is CASSLWQGGQETQYF.

In this sample, this clonotype turned up a few times. The chain has TRBV29-1 and TRBJ1-1; D may be TRBD1 (5 bases). The V gene lost 7 bases and the J gene lost 0 bases, with 12 bases spanning the gap. There are 13 residues in the CDR3. Germline V gene data show CDR1 as SQVTM and CDR2 as ANQGSEA. The CDR3 sequence: CSAGGAMNTEAFF. Written as DNA, the CDR3 is TGCAGCGCTGGGGGTGCGATGAACACTGAAGCTTTCTTT.

J is TRBJ1-4 and V is TRBV11-3; tentative D call: TRBD1 (5 bases). CDR1 and CDR2 from the germline V gene are SGHNT and YENEEA. The CDR3 is 15 residues long. Trimming took 2 bases from V and 3 from J, leaving 10 bases between them. DNA of the CDR3: TGTGCCAGCAGCTTAAATGGGGGATCTAATGAAAAACTGTTTTTT. Protein sequence: CASSLNGGSNEKLFF.

This clonotype was picked up many times. The chain uses TRBV4-3 and TRBJ1-1, with a weak D call TRBD1 (6 bases). The V end was cut by 0 bases, the J end by 10 bases, with 15 bases between. Looked up from germline, CDR1 is LGHNA and CDR2 is YSLEER. This CDR3 region has 14 residues. The CDR3 DNA is TGCGCCAGCAGCCAAGAACTTACGACGGACAGAGCTTTCTTT. The encoded protein is CASSQELTTDRAFF.

V usage is TRBV30 and J usage is TRBJ2-7; no firm D call. CDR3 length: 13 residues. Germline-derived CDR1 and CDR2 are GTSNPN and SVGIG (reference sequence). The V gene lost 2 bases and the J gene lost 7 bases, with 15 bases spanning the gap. DNA of the CDR3: TGTGCCTGGAGTAAAGGAGTTCCTTCGGAGCAGTACTTC. Amino acid sequence: CAWSKGVPSEQYF.

The chain carries TRBV20-1 and TRBJ2-1; D not certain. V was cut by 6 bases and J by 10 bases, with 13 bases left in between. The CDR3 extends over 11 amino acids. Germline V lookup: CDR1 DFQATT, CDR2 SNEGSKA (reference sequence). Here the CDR3 reads CSAYETTEQFF. For the CDR3, the DNA is TGCAGTGCCTATGAAACCACAGAGCAGTTCTTC.

The chain links TRBV20-1 to TRBJ1-1; D possibly corresponds to TRBD1 (6 bases). The CDR3 extends over 15 amino acids. Trimming removed 6 bases at V and 3 bases at J, with 20 bases between. Germline V CDR1 and CDR2: DFQATT, SNEGSKA (reference sequence). CDR3 nucleotides: TGCAGTGCCCTCCTTTGGCCAGGGGAGTACACTGAAGCTTTCTTT. It yields the protein CSALLWPGEYTEAFF.

In this sample, this clonotype turned up a few times. The rearrangement links TRBV4-2 to TRBJ2-3; a weak D match, TRBD2 (5 bases). The CDR3 contains 14 residues. Germline V CDR1 and CDR2: LGHNA, YNFKEQ. Trimming left V 0 bases short and J 4 bases short, with 8 bases between. The CDR3 sequence is CASSQDMGADTQYF. In DNA form, the CDR3 reads TGTGCCAGCAGCCAAGATATGGGAGCAGATACGCAGTATTTT.

The chain joins TRBV5-4 to TRBJ1-2; tentatively, D is TRBD1 (5 bases). The CDR3 covers 17 residues. V gave up 3 bases and J gave up 0 bases, with 18 bases separating them. Germline-derived CDR1 and CDR2 are SGHNT and YYREEE (reference sequence). DNA of the CDR3: TGTGCCAGCAGCTCCCCAAACAGGCGGGGATCTAACTATGGCTACACCTTC. Its protein is CASSSPNRRGSNYGYTF.

The chain has TRBV13 and TRBJ1-3; TRBD1 is a possible D gene (5 bases). CDR1 is PRHDT, CDR2 FYEKMQ, per germline (reference sequence). V was shortened by 6 bases and J by 3 bases, with 9 bases between the two germline ends. The CDR3 covers 13 residues. CDR3 DNA: TGTGCCAGCAGTTCAGGGCTTGGAAACACCATATATTTT. It specifies CASSSGLGNTIYF.

This clonotype has more than one count but fewer than ten. V is TRBV12-3 or TRBV12-4 and J is TRBJ1-4, with TRBD1 identical over 7 bases. The length of the CDR3 is 12 residues. The trim removed 4 bases at V and 9 bases at J, leaving 2 bases unmatched. The CDR3 is CASSWDSQKLFF. The CDR3 nucleotides are TGTGCCAGCAGTTGGGACAGCCAAAAACTGTTTTTT.

The CDR3 sequence is CASSFSGGAETQYF. Written as DNA, the CDR3 is TGCGCCAGCAGCTTCTCAGGGGGCGCGGAGACCCAGTACTTC. The chain is built from TRBV5-1 and TRBJ2-5; 8 bases line up with TRBD1. The CDR3 consists of 14 residues. V lost 2 bases to trimming and J lost 5 bases; unmatched junction nucleotides: 5. Germline V gives CDR1 SGHRS, CDR2 YFSETQ.

This chain uses TRBV7-3 with TRBJ2-3; D is ambiguous. Trimming took 3 bases from V and 2 from J, leaving 6 bases between them. Germline V CDR1 and CDR2: SGHTA, FQGTGA. This CDR3 is 13 amino acids long. The CDR3 DNA reads TGTGCCAGCAGCTTCCCCCACACAGATACGCAGTATTTT. Translation gives CASSFPHTDTQYF. The whole variable domain, remainder taken from reference TRBV7-3 and TRBJ2-3, is GAGVSQTPSNKVTEKGKYVELRCDPISGHTALYWYRQSLGQGPEFLIYFQGTGAADDSGLPNDRFFAVRPEGSVSTLKIQRTERGDSAVYLCASSFPHTDTQYFGPGTRLTVL.

The chain joins TRBV20-1 to TRBJ2-7; D is perhaps TRBD1 or TRBD2 (5 bases each). Germline CDR1 is DFQATT and CDR2 is SNEGSKA (reference sequence). V was shortened by 1 base and J by 5 bases, with 21 bases between the two germline ends. This CDR3 is built from 16 residues. The CDR3 region is CSARAVRDGSGHEQYF. Here the CDR3 DNA reads TGCAGTGCTAGAGCGGTCCGGGACGGTTCTGGGCACGAGCAGTACTTC.

A few counts support this clonotype. The chain couples TRBV9 to TRBJ2-1; D is uncertain. Trimming took 0 bases from V and 0 from J, leaving 7 bases between them. The germline V gene encodes CDR1 SGDLS and CDR2 YYNGEE. The CDR3 is 15 residues long. The CDR3 sequence: CASSVVPSSYNEQFF. The CDR3 DNA reads TGTGCCAGCAGCGTAGTCCCTAGCTCCTACAATGAGCAGTTCTTC.